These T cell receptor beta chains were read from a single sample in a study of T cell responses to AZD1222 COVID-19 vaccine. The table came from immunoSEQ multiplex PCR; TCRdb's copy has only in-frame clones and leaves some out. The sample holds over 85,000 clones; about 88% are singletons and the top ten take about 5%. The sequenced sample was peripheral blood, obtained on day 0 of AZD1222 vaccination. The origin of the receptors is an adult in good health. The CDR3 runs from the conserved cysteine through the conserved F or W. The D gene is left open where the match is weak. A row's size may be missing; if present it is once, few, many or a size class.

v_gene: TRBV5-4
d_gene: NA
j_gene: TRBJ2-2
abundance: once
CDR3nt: TGTGCCAGCAGCTTGGACCCTCTGGACACCGGGGAGCTGTTTTTT
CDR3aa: CASSLDPLDTGELFF

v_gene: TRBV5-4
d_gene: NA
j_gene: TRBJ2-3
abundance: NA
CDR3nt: TGTGCCAGCAGCTTGCGACTTGGGGCAGATACGCAGTATTTT
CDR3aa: CASSLRLGADTQYF

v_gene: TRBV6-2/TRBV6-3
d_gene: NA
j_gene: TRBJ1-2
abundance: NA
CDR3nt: TGTGCCAGCAGTTACTCGTGGGAGGACTATGGCTACACCTTC
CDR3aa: CASSYSWEDYGYTF

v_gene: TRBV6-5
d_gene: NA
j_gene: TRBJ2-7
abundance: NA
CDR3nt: TGTGCTGCCGGGGGAGGAGAGCAGTACTTC
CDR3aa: CAAGGGEQYF

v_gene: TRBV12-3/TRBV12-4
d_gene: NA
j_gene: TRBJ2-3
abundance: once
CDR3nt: TGTGCCAGCAGTGTTAGAGGTACGCAGTATTTT
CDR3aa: CASSVRGTQYF

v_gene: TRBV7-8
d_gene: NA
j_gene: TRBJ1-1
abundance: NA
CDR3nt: TGTGCCAGCAGCTTAGCAATCCGGACATCCACTGAAGCTTTCTTT
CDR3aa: CASSLAIRTSTEAFF

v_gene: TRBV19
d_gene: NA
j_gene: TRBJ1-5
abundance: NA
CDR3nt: TGTGCCAGTAGTGAGCGCCAAAATCAGCCCCAGCATTTT
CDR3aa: CASSERQNQPQHF

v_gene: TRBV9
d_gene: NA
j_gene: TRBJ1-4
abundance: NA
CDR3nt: TGTGCCAGCAGCGTAGGTCGGGGGAACGACGAAAAACTGTTTTTT
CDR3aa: CASSVGRGNDEKLFF

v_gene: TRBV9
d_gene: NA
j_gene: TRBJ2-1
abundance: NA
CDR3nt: TGTGCCAGCAGCGTAGGGACTACGTACAATGAGCAGTTCTTC
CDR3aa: CASSVGTTYNEQFF

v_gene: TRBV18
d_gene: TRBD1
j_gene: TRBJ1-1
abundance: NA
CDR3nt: TGTGCCAGCTCACCACCGGGACAGGAGGGATCTGAAGCTTTCTTT
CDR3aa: CASSPPGQEGSEAFF

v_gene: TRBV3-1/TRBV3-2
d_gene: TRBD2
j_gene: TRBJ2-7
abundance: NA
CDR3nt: TGTGCCAGCAGCCCCCCGGGACTAGCAAGTTCCGAGCAGTACTTC
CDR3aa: CASSPPGLASSEQYF

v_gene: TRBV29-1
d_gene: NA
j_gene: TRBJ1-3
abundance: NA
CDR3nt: TGCAGCGCAGTAGGGTCTGGAAACACCATATATTTT
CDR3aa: CSAVGSGNTIYF

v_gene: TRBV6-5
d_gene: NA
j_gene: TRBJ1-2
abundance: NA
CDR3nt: TGTGCCAGCAGTTACGGAGCCAGAGGAGGCTACACCTTC
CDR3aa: CASSYGARGGYTF

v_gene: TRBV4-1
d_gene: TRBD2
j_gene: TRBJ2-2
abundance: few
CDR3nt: TGCGCCAGCAGCCGAACTCGAGGGACTAGCGGGGGCCGCGATCCCGGGGAGCTGTTTTTT
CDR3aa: CASSRTRGTSGGRDPGELFF

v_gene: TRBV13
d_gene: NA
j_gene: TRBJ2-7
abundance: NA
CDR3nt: TGTGCCAGCAGCCTAGGACGGAACTACGAGCAGTACTTC
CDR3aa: CASSLGRNYEQYF

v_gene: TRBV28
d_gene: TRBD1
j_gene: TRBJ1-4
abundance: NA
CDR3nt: TGTGCCAGCAGTTTGGACGGGACAGGACAAGGGGAAAAACTGTTTTTT
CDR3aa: CASSLDGTGQGEKLFF

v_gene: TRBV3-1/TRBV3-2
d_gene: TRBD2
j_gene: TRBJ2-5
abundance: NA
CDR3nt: TGTGCCAGCAGCCAAGTCGTTGCACTAGCGGGACAAGAGACCCAGTACTTC
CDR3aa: CASSQVVALAGQETQYF

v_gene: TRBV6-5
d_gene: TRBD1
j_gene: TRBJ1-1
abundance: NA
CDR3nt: TGTGCCAGCACTCGACAGGGCGGGAACACTGAAGCTTTCTTT
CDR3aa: CASTRQGGNTEAFF

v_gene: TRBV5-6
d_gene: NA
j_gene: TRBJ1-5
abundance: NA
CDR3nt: TGTGCCAGCAGCTTGGGGGGATCCCCTAATCAGCCCCAGCATTTT
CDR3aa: CASSLGGSPNQPQHF

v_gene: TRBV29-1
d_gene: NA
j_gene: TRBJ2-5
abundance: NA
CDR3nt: TGCAGCGTTGTAGGGGGGGCGGAAGGACCCTCAGAGACCCAGTACTTC
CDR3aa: CSVVGGAEGPSETQYF

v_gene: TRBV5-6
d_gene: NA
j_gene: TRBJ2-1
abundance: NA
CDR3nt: TGTGCCAGCAGCCTACAAGGGTGGGAGCAGTTCTTC
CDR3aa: CASSLQGWEQFF

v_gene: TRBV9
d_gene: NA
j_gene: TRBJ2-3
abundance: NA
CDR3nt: TGTGCCAGCAGCGGGCCCGCCAGAGATACGCAGTATTTT
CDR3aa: CASSGPARDTQYF

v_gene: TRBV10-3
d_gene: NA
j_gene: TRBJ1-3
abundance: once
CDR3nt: TGTGCCATCAGAGATAATATCTCTGGAAACACCATATATTTT
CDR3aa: CAIRDNISGNTIYF

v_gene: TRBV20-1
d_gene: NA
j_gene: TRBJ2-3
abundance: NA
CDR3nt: TGCACTCCGCGAGGGGGGGATACGCAGTATTTT
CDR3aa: CTPRGGDTQYF

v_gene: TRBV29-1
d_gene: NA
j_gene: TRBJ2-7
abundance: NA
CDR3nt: TGCAGCGTTGAAGAGGACGGCTACGAGCAGTACTTC
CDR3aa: CSVEEDGYEQYF

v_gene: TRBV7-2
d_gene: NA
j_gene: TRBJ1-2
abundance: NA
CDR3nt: TGTGCCAGCAGCTTAGGTTCCACCTATGGCTACACCTTC
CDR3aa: CASSLGSTYGYTF

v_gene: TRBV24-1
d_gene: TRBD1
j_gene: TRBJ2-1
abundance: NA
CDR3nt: TGTGCCACCAGTGACCCAGGACAGGGAATCAGCAATGAGCAGTTCTTC
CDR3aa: CATSDPGQGISNEQFF

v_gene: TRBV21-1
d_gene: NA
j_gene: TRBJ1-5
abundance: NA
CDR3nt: TGTGCCAGCAGCAAAGGAGGAAGGGATGAAGGGGGATCGGATCAGCCCCAGCATTTT
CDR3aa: CASSKGGRDEGGSDQPQHF